This T cell receptor (beta chain) was sequenced during a study of cytomegalovirus exposure and HLA in healthy donors. Study-wide points: With further analysis later on, most CMV-associated TCR beta chains appeared HLA-restricted. Compared with the approximately 680-donor mean, an Asian-associated ancestry cluster reportedly had fewer N-insertions, according to a later analysis. With later analysis, a missense DCLRE1C variant became linked to TCR beta V- and J-gene trimming.

A multiplex PCR was run with 60 Vbeta primers and 13 Jbeta primers. Libraries were prepared by immunoSEQ multiplex PCR; TCRdb keeps only in-frame clonotypes and omits some of them. Of over 150,000 clones in the sample, around 80% were seen once. As to this clone: Its specificity is not known.

Germline CDR1 SGDLS, CDR2 YYNGEE. CDR3 length equals 15 residues. V trimming: 0 bases; J trimming: 5 bases; junction bases outside the gene matches: 4. Sequenced input: PBMCs. The chain carries TRBV9 and TRBJ2-1, with TRBD2 matching over 8 bases. The TCR comes from a man aged 18 to 29 in good health and CMV-seropositive. CDR3 sequence: CASSVEGTRHNEQFF. The DNA of the CDR3 is TGTGCCAGCAGCGTAGAAGGGACTAGGCACAATGAGCAGTTCTTC.